A single sample is the source of the 5 T cell receptor beta chains below, sequenced in a study of Graves' ophthalmopathy and Graves' hyperthyroidism. Amplification of the TCR beta CDR3 regions used RNA transcripts (as template). Scientists carried out first-round RT-PCR using HTBI primers and then a second-round multiplex PCR. TCRdb passed the multiplex PCR reads through MiXCR, listing each CDR3 protein once. Of some 750,000 distinct CDR3 sequences listed, roughly two fifths are singletons. Sequenced: peripheral blood. The receptors were gathered from an adult man with Graves' ophthalmopathy.

The V and J genes are TRBV5-1 and TRBJ2-5; TRBD2 aligns across 9 bases. Germline CDR1 reads SGHRS; CDR2 reads YFSETQ. CDR3 length equals 15 residues. V lost 4 bases and J lost 2; bases outside the gene matches: 6. CDR3 nucleotides: TGCGCCAGCAGCAACCTGCTAGCGGGACAAGAGACCCAGTACTTC. Translation gives CASSNLLAGQETQYF. The variable domain in full, with the rest retrieved from reference TRBV5-1 and TRBJ2-5, is KAGVTQTPRYLIKTRGQQVTLSCSPISGHRSVSWYQQTPGQGLQFLFEYFSETQRNKGNFPGRFSGRQFSNSRSEMNVSTLELGDSALYLCASSNLLAGQETQYFGPGTRLLVL.

A remark on this clonotype: No conserved phenylalanine or tryptophan ends this CDR3, so it is likely a read error. The chain combines TRBV7-2 with TRBJ2-7, with 9 bases that match TRBD2. Losses at the gene ends were 5 bases for V and 4 bases for J; bases not matched to a gene: 6. In germline, CDR1 is SGHTA, CDR2 FQGNSA. CDR3 length: 14 amino acids. This CDR3 is CASSPGLADYEQYC. The CDR3 DNA reads as TGTGCCAGCAGCCCGGGACTAGCAGATTACGAGCAGTACTGC.

This clonotype was found many times. The genes are TRBV15 and TRBJ2-7, with 10 bases matching TRBD1. Germline CDR1 LNHNV, CDR2 YYDKDF (reference sequence). The length of the CDR3 is 16 residues. V lost 2 bases, J lost 2 bases, and 6 bases stayed unmatched. The CDR3 protein is CATSRTGTGVTYEQYF. CDR3 DNA: TGTGCCACCAGCAGAACCGGGACAGGGGTCACCTACGAGCAGTACTTC. The full variable domain, in which reference TRBV15 and TRBJ2-7 provide the parts outside the CDR3, is DAMVIQNPRYQVTQFGKPVTLSCSQTLNHNVMYWYQQKSSQAPKLLFHYYDKDFNNEADTPDNFQSRRPNTSFCFLDIRSPGLGDTAMYLCATSRTGTGVTYEQYFGPGTRLTVT.

The rearrangement uses TRBV2 and TRBJ2-3; D is possibly TRBD1 or TRBD2 (5 bases each). This CDR3 spans 14 amino acids. Deletions cut 1 base from V and 6 bases from J, with 11 bases between. The germline CDR1 and CDR2 sequences are SNHLY and FYNNEI. The CDR3 nucleotides read TGTGCCAGCAGTGAAGGGGACCGTGGGGATACGCAGTATTTT. Its translation: CASSEGDRGDTQYF. Full variable domain (missing parts from reference TRBV2 and TRBJ2-3): EPEVTQTPSHQVTQMGQEVILRCVPISNHLYFYWYRQILGQKVEFLVSFYNNEISEKSEIFDDQFSVERPDGSNFTLKIRSTKLEDSAMYFCASSEGDRGDTQYFGPGTRLTVL.

This clonotype has ten or more counts. The chain joins TRBV25-1 to TRBJ1-3; D gene unclear. Germline V gene data show CDR1 as MGHDK and CDR2 as SYGVNS. The CDR3 contains 15 residues. The V gene lost 3 bases and the J gene lost 0 bases, with 9 bases spanning the gap. The chain's CDR3 is CASSDTASSGNTIYF. The CDR3 DNA is TGTGCCAGCAGTGATACGGCCTCCTCTGGAAACACCATATATTTT. Looking up the rest from reference TRBV25-1 and TRBJ1-3 gives the full variable domain: EADIYQTPRYLVIGTGKKITLECSQTMGHDKMYWYQQDPGMELHLIHYSYGVNSTEKGDLSSESTVSRIRTEHFPLTLESARPSHTSQYLCASSDTASSGNTIYFGEGSWLTVV.